Presented here are 30 T cell receptor beta chains from one specimen sequenced in a study of blood T cell repertoires in COVID-19. Sequenced by immunoSEQ multiplex PCR; TCRdb stores in-frame clones only, minus some. The sample carries about 70,000 clones, about 76% recorded once. The specimen was peripheral blood. These receptors originate from a woman of 80 years or more with active or convalescent COVID-19.

This clone was seen once. Sequence at one end of the junction differs from germline and may be a read error. This sequence joins TRBV5-6 and TRBJ1-1; TRBD1 matches at 8 bases. CDR3 size: 13 residues. Germline CDR1 SGHDT, CDR2 YYEEEE. The CDR3 region is CASSLAGGGQVPF. CDR3 DNA: TGTGCCAGCAGCTTGGCCGGCGGGGGACAGGTCCCTTTT.

This chain uses TRBV29-1 with TRBJ2-1; 7 bases are a match to TRBD1. The CDR3 totals 13 residues. After removal of 7 bases from V and 2 bases from J, the junction contained 5 bases not matched to a gene. The V gene's germline CDR1 is SQVTM and CDR2 ANQGSEA. This CDR3 reads CSAPGQTYNEQFF. The CDR3 bases are TGCAGCGCTCCGGGACAGACCTACAATGAGCAGTTCTTC.

This clone came up a few times. The V gene is TRBV6-1, the J gene TRBJ2-6; 7 nucleotides align to TRBD1. CDR3 length: 17 amino acids. Germline-derived CDR1 and CDR2 are MNHNS and SASEGT. Germline trimming cut 4 bases from V and 1 base from J; bases unmatched to any gene: 7. The CDR3 nucleotides read TGTGCCAGCAGTGTGACAGGGCCCCTGTCTGGGGCCAACGTCCTGACTTTC. Translating gives CASSVTGPLSGANVLTF.

The rearrangement uses TRBV19 and TRBJ2-7, with 7 bases lining up with TRBD1. V dropped 0 bases and J dropped 4; count of bases not matched to a gene: 3. The CDR3 contains 14 residues. Germline V gene data show CDR1 as LNHDA and CDR2 as SQIVND (reference sequence). The DNA for the CDR3 is TGTGCCAGTAGTATAGAAGGGACAGTATACGAGCAGTACTTC. Its protein is CASSIEGTVYEQYF.

This chain joins TRBV7-8 and TRBJ2-3; 9 nucleotides align to TRBD2. The CDR3 contains 15 residues. Germline lookup yields CDR1 SGHVS and CDR2 FQNEAQ. Germline trimming cut 4 bases from V and 2 bases from J; bases unmatched to any gene: 4. The CDR3 nucleotides read TGTGCCAGCAGCTCCCTAGCGGGGATCACAGATACGCAGTATTTT. This gives the protein CASSSLAGITDTQYF.

This clone turned up a few times. The V and J genes are TRBV19 and TRBJ1-1; tentatively, D is TRBD1 (5 bases). Germline V gives CDR1 LNHDA, CDR2 SQIVND (reference sequence). V lost 4 bases and J lost 5, with 11 bases in between. The CDR3 runs 13 residues. The CDR3 nucleotides are TGTGCCAGTAGTACCCGGGGGGGTACTGAAGCTTTCTTT. Amino acids: CASSTRGGTEAFF. Combining the CDR3 with reference TRBV19 and TRBJ1-1 gives the whole variable domain DGGITQSPKYLFRKEGQNVTLSCEQNLNHDAMYWYRQDPGQGLRLIYYSQIVNDFQKGDIAEGYSVSREKKESFPLTVTSAQKNPTAFYLCASSTRGGTEAFFGQGTRLTVV.

This rearrangement joins TRBV9 to TRBJ2-1, with TRBD2 matching over 10 bases. The ends lost 2 bases at V and 3 bases at J; junction bases unmatched: 5. The CDR3 extends over 16 amino acids. Germline lookup yields CDR1 SGDLS and CDR2 YYNGEE. The CDR3 here is CASSVSSGGLYNEQFF. The CDR3 bases are TGTGCCAGCAGCGTCTCTAGCGGGGGCCTCTACAATGAGCAGTTCTTC.

The V and J genes are TRBV6-2 or TRBV6-3 and TRBJ2-7; 7 nucleotides align to TRBD1. The germline V gene encodes CDR1 MNHEY and CDR2 SVGEGT. This CDR3 has 14 amino acids. V trimming: 3 bases; J trimming: 2 bases; junction bases outside the gene matches: 4. The CDR3 region has the DNA TGTGCCAGCAGTTATGGGACAGTTACCTACGAGCAGTACTTC. It codes for CASSYGTVTYEQYF.

The V gene is TRBV7-8, the J gene TRBJ2-1, with 8 bases that match TRBD2. This CDR3 region has 16 residues. CDR1 is SGHVS and CDR2 is FQNEAQ in the germline V gene. Trimming removed 0 bases from V and 3 bases from J; junction bases left unmatched: 4. CDR3 loop: CASSLAGLAGYNEQFF. Written as DNA, the CDR3 is TGTGCCAGCAGCTTAGCGGGGCTAGCGGGCTACAATGAGCAGTTCTTC.

V usage is TRBV5-1 and J usage is TRBJ2-2; TRBD1 is a possible D gene (6 bases). This CDR3 spans 16 amino acids. V gave up 1 base and J gave up 4 bases, with 14 bases separating them. Per germline, CDR1 SGHRS and CDR2 YFSETQ. CDR3 residues: CASSLSGAGVTGELFF. CDR3 DNA sequence: TGCGCCAGCAGCTTGAGTGGGGCAGGGGTCACCGGGGAGCTGTTTTTT.

The CDR3 DNA reads as TGTGCCAGCAGCTTAGTGTTTAGCGGGGGCTGGGGAGATACGCAGTATTTT. Translating gives CASSLVFSGGWGDTQYF. The V call is TRBV7-8, the J call TRBJ2-3; 9 nucleotides match TRBD2. Germline lookup yields CDR1 SGHVS and CDR2 FQNEAQ. The ends lost 1 base at V and 5 bases at J; junction bases unmatched: 10. CDR3 length: 17 residues.

This chain joins TRBV4-1 and TRBJ1-5; 8 bases fit TRBD1. Germline lookup yields CDR1 MGHRA and CDR2 YSYEKL. J lost 5 bases, V lost 3 bases, and 3 bases had no gene match. The CDR3 contains 14 residues. The CDR3 is CASSHRQGYQPQHF. CDR3 bases: TGCGCCAGCAGCCATAGACAGGGGTATCAGCCCCAGCATTTT.

The CDR3 coding sequence is TGTGCCACCAGTGATTCCAAGGGGCCGAACACCGGGGAGCTGTTTTTT. Protein sequence: CATSDSKGPNTGELFF. The chain recombines TRBV24-1 with TRBJ2-2, with D possibly matching TRBD1 (5 bases). V lost 2 bases to trimming and J lost 0 bases, with 9 bases between them. From germline, CDR1 is KGHDR and CDR2 SFDVKD. The CDR3 length is 16 residues.

This chain joins TRBV7-9 and TRBJ2-7; D is unresolved. V was pared by 1 base and J by 4 bases, with 5 bases between. The CDR3 consists of 12 residues. Germline-derived CDR1 and CDR2 are SEHNR and FQNEAQ (reference sequence). CDR3 DNA: TGTGCCAGCAGCTTAGAGAGTTACGAGCAGTACTTC. Protein sequence: CASSLESYEQYF.

A few counts support this clone. This sequence joins TRBV4-3 and TRBJ2-7; D perhaps matches TRBD1 (6 bases). Germline CDR1 LGHNA, CDR2 YSLEER. CDR3 length: 14 residues. The V end lost 4 bases, the J end lost 3 bases, and 13 bases lay between the germline ends. CDR3 in amino acids: CASSPGQGHYEQYF. The CDR3 nucleotides are TGCGCCAGCAGCCCAGGGCAGGGGCACTACGAGCAGTACTTC.

The genes are TRBV7-2 and TRBJ2-7, with D possibly being TRBD1 (7 bases). Germline V CDR1 and CDR2: SGHTA, FQGNSA. CDR3 length equals 15 residues. The germline V and J ends were trimmed by 4 bases and 3 bases, with 16 bases remaining between them. In DNA form, the CDR3 reads TGTGCCAGCAGCTCAAGTCCAGGGGGGATCTACGAGCAGTACTTC. Translation: CASSSSPGGIYEQYF.

The V gene is TRBV7-6, the J gene TRBJ2-2; 9 bases fit TRBD2. The CDR3 is 14 residues long. The germline CDR1 and CDR2 sequences are SGHVS and FNYEAQ. The junction had 10 bases not matched to a gene; V was cut back by 10 bases and J by 7 bases. Written as DNA, the CDR3 is TGTGCCACCCTGGAAAGTAGCGGGGGCGGGGAGCTGTTTTTT. Protein: CATLESSGGGELFF.

This clone showed up just a few times. The J gene is TRBJ2-3, the V gene TRBV7-9; TRBD1 aligns across 11 bases. This CDR3 has 18 residues. V dropped 6 bases and J dropped 5; count of bases not matched to a gene: 16. CDR1 is SEHNR and CDR2 is FQNEAQ in the germline V gene (reference sequence). CDR3 region: CASRPPPRTGGSGDTQYF. CDR3 bases: TGTGCCAGCAGACCACCCCCCCGGACAGGGGGCTCCGGAGATACGCAGTATTTT.

This clone was recorded once. This chain links TRBV19 with TRBJ1-2, with 7 bases matching TRBD1. Germline lookup yields CDR1 LNHDA and CDR2 SQIVND (reference sequence). V dropped 8 bases and J dropped 5; count of bases not matched to a gene: 14. This CDR3 is built from 15 residues. CDR3 coding DNA: TGTGCCAGTCGACAAAGCAGGGGGGCCCTTTATGGCTACACCTTC. Protein product: CASRQSRGALYGYTF.

This rearrangement joins TRBV19 to TRBJ2-7; D is undetermined. Between the trimmed V and J ends, which lost 10 bases and 2 bases, there was a span of 12 bases. The CDR3 totals 12 residues. Germline lookup yields CDR1 LNHDA and CDR2 SQIVND (reference sequence). Written as DNA, the CDR3 is TGTGCCACTGCGTCGAACCCCTACGAGCAGTACTTC. This translates into CATASNPYEQYF.

The genes are TRBV7-6 and TRBJ2-3, with 12 nucleotides matching TRBD2. J gave up 5 bases and V 4 bases, and 19 bases lay outside the gene matches. Germline loops: CDR1 SGHVS, CDR2 FNYEAQ. The CDR3 consists of 20 residues. CDR3 sequence: CASSYYGLAGRPRQGDTQYF. The CDR3 nucleotides read TGTGCCAGCAGCTATTATGGACTAGCGGGGCGCCCGAGACAGGGAGATACGCAGTATTTT.

This rearrangement joins TRBV30 to TRBJ1-1; no clear D. V gave up 2 bases and J gave up 0 bases, with 16 bases separating them. This CDR3 is 16 amino acids long. From germline, CDR1 is GTSNPN and CDR2 SVGIG (reference sequence). CDR3: CAWSNGPTRMNTEAFF. As DNA, the CDR3 is TGTGCCTGGAGTAATGGGCCTACTAGGATGAACACTGAAGCTTTCTTT.

The gene calls are TRBV11-2 and TRBJ2-1; D not resolved. Between the trimmed V and J ends, which lost 4 bases and 5 bases, there was a span of 9 bases. Germline V gene data show CDR1 as SGHAT and CDR2 as FQNNGV. The CDR3 is made up of 13 amino acids. CDR3 protein: CASSSRRDNEQFF. The CDR3 DNA reads as TGTGCCAGCAGCTCCCGACGGGACAATGAGCAGTTCTTC.

The rearrangement links TRBV11-2 to TRBJ1-6; no definite D call. Trimming took off 3 bases at V and 8 bases at J, with 11 bases between the two ends. CDR1 SGHAT and CDR2 FQNNGV come from the germline V gene. CDR3 length equals 14 residues. The CDR3 sequence is CASSFRDFDSPLHF. In nucleotides, the CDR3 is TGTGCCAGCAGCTTCCGGGATTTTGATTCACCCCTCCACTTT.

V usage is TRBV29-1 and J usage is TRBJ2-5; 11 nucleotides match TRBD2. Germline trimming cut 6 bases from V and 5 bases from J; bases unmatched to any gene: 5. The CDR3 consists of 13 residues. Germline CDR1 is SQVTM and CDR2 is ANQGSEA. Written as DNA, the CDR3 is TGCAGCGTGCCCTGGACTAGCGGGGAGACCCAGTACTTC. Protein product: CSVPWTSGETQYF. Using reference TRBV29-1 and TRBJ2-5 for the parts outside the CDR3, the full variable domain is SAVISQKPSRDICQRGTSLTIQCQVDSQVTMMFWYRQQPGQSLTLIATANQGSEATYESGFVIDKFPISRPNLTFSTLTVSNMSPEDSSIYLCSVPWTSGETQYFGPGTRLLVL.

The genes are TRBV28 and TRBJ2-3; 8 positions agree with TRBD2. CDR3 size: 14 residues. Germline V CDR1 and CDR2: MDHEN, SYDVKM. V was clipped by 3 bases and J by 5 bases; unmatched bases: 4. The CDR3 DNA reads TGTGCCAGCAGTTTGGAGCGGGGGAAAGATACGCAGTATTTT. Translating gives CASSLERGKDTQYF.

This sequence joins TRBV28 and TRBJ1-1, with D possibly TRBD1 on 6 matching bases. The CDR3 contains 14 residues. The V end lost 3 bases, the J end lost 9 bases, and 17 bases lay between the germline ends. Germline lookup yields CDR1 MDHEN and CDR2 SYDVKM. The CDR3 DNA reads TGTGCCAGCAGTTTGAACATAAATAGGGGGAAAGCTTTCTTT. Translated, it gives CASSLNINRGKAFF.

The table lists this clone with a few counts. The chain uses TRBV6-2 or TRBV6-3 and TRBJ2-2; 11 bases map to TRBD1. This CDR3 has 17 amino acids. V was clipped by 1 base and J by 3 bases; unmatched bases: 4. Germline CDR1 and CDR2: MNHEY and SVGEGT. This CDR3 reads CASSYYRDRGYTGELFF. The CDR3 DNA is TGTGCCAGCAGTTACTACCGGGACAGGGGGTACACCGGGGAGCTGTTTTTT.

The V gene is TRBV5-4, the J gene TRBJ1-2; a weak D match, TRBD1 (6 bases). Looked up from germline, CDR1 is SGHNT and CDR2 is YYREEE (reference sequence). The germline V and J ends were trimmed by 0 bases and 6 bases, with 6 bases remaining between them. The length of the CDR3 is 12 residues. CDR3 in amino acids: CASSLEGDGYTF. CDR3 sequence (DNA): TGTGCCAGCAGCTTGGAGGGGGATGGCTACACCTTC.

The V and J genes are TRBV5-5 and TRBJ1-1; D not certain. Trimming shortened V by 4 bases and J by 0 bases, and 10 bases separated the two germline ends. Germline loops: CDR1 SGHKS, CDR2 YYEKEE (reference sequence). The CDR3 sequence is 14 residues long. The CDR3 spells CASSQNTMNTEAFF. CDR3 nucleotides: TGTGCCAGCAGCCAGAACACCATGAACACTGAAGCTTTCTTT.